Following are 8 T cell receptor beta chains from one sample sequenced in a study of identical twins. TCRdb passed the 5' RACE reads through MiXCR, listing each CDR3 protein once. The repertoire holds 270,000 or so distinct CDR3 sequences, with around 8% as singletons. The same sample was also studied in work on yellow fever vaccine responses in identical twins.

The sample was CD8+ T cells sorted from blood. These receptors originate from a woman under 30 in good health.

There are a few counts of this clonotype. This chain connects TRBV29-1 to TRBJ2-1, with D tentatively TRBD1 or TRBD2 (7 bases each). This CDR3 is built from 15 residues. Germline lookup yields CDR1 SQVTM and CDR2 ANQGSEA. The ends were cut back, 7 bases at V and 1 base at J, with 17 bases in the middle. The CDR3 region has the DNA TGCAGCGGGGGGGGGACAGCCGCATCCTACAATGAGCAGTTCTTC. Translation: CSGGGTAASYNEQFF.

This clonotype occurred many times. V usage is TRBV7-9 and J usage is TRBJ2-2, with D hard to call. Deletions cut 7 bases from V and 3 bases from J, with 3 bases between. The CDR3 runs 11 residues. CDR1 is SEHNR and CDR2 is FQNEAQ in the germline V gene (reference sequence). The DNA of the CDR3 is TGTGCCAGCACCCACACCGGGGAGCTGTTTTTT. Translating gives CASTHTGELFF.

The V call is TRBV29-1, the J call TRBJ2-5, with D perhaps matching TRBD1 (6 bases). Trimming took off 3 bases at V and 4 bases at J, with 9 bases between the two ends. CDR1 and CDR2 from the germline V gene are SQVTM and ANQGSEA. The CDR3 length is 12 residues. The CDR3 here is CSVEGAPETQYF. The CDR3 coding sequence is TGCAGCGTTGAGGGGGCCCCAGAGACCCAGTACTTC.

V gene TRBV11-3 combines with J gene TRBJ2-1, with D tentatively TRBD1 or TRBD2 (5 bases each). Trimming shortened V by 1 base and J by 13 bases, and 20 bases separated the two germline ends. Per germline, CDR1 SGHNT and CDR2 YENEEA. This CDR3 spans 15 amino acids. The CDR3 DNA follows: TGTGCCAGCAGCTTAGCGACGGGGCCGGTTTATGTACAGTTCTTC. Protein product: CASSLATGPVYVQFF.

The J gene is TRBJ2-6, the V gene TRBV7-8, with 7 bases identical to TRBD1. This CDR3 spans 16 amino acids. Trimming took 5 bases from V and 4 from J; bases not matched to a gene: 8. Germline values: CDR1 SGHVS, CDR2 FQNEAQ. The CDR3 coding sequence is TGTGCCAGCAGCGATACAGGGGATGGCGGGGCCAACGTCCTGACTTTC. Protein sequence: CASSDTGDGGANVLTF. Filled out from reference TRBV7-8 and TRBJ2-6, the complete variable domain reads GAGVSQSPRYKVAKRGQDVALRCDPISGHVSLFWYQQALGQGPEFLTYFQNEAQLDKSGLPSDRFFAERPEGSVSTLKIQRTQQEDSAVYLCASSDTGDGGANVLTFGAGSRLTVL.

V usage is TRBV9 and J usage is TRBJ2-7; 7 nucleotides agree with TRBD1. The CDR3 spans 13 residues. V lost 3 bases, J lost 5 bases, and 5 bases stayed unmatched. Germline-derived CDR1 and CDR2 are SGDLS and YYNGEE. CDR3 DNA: TGTGCCAGCAGCGAACAGGGGCAAGACGAGCAGTACTTC. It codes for CASSEQGQDEQYF.

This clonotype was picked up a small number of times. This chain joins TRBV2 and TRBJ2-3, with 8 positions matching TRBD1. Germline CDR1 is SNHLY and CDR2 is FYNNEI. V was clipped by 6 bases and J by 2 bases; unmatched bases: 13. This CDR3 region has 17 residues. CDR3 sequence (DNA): TGTGCCAGCAGCGGCTCGGCGGACAGGGTTTACACAGATACGCAGTATTTT. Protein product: CASSGSADRVYTDTQYF.

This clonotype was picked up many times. The CDR3 bases are TGCGCCAGCAGCCTAAGTTTAGCGGGAGGAACCCACGAGCAGTACTTC. Translated, it gives CASSLSLAGGTHEQYF. The chain carries TRBV4-3 and TRBJ2-7, with TRBD2 matching over 10 bases. The trim removed 4 bases at V and 5 bases at J, leaving 11 bases unmatched. Germline-derived CDR1 and CDR2 are LGHNA and YSLEER. The CDR3 extends over 16 amino acids.